This entry lists 26 T cell receptor beta chains sequenced from one sample in a study of blood T cell repertoires in COVID-19. The assay was immunoSEQ multiplex PCR, and TCRdb's table has in-frame clones only and misses some. This table has more than 95,000 clones, 91% appearing once. The sample consisted of peripheral blood. Source of these receptors: a human donor in a cohort sampled during active COVID-19.

The CDR3 spells CASSPSGSSYNEQFF. For the CDR3, the DNA is TGTGCCAGCTCACCTAGCGGAAGCTCCTACAATGAGCAGTTCTTC. The J gene is TRBJ2-1, the V gene TRBV18; TRBD2 might be the D (6 bases). Germline CDR1 is KGHSH and CDR2 is LQKENI. There are 15 residues in the CDR3. Trimming took off 3 bases at V and 0 bases at J, with 9 bases between the two ends.

The rearrangement links TRBV5-1 to TRBJ1-6; D remains unclear. Trimming removed 4 bases at V and 0 bases at J, with 14 bases between. Germline V gene data show CDR1 as SGHRS and CDR2 as YFSETQ. This CDR3 comprises 17 residues. CDR3 amino acids: CASSPGIGSSYNSPLHF. The CDR3 region has the DNA TGCGCCAGCAGCCCAGGTATTGGGAGCTCCTATAATTCACCCCTCCACTTT.

The gene calls are TRBV2 and TRBJ2-7; 10 positions match TRBD1. CDR1 is SNHLY and CDR2 is FYNNEI in the germline V gene. Trimming at V came to 3 bases and at J to 5 bases, leaving 7 bases not matched to a gene. This CDR3 is built from 15 residues. CDR3 in amino acids: CASSDRDRGGDEQYF. The CDR3 nucleotides are TGTGCCAGCAGTGACCGGGACAGGGGTGGGGACGAGCAGTACTTC.

J is TRBJ2-3 and V is TRBV9, with D possibly matching TRBD1 (5 bases). The V end lost 1 base, the J end lost 3 bases, and 9 bases lay between the germline ends. The CDR3 length is 14 residues. The germline gives CDR1 SGDLS, CDR2 YYNGEE. Written as DNA, the CDR3 is TGTGCCAGCAGCGTACAGGGTATTACAGATACGCAGTATTTT. Its protein is CASSVQGITDTQYF. Using reference TRBV9 and TRBJ2-3 for the parts outside the CDR3, the full variable domain is DSGVTQTPKHLITATGQRVTLRCSPRSGDLSVYWYQQSLDQGLQFLIQYYNGEERAKGNILERFSAQQFPDLHSELNLSSLELGDSALYFCASSVQGITDTQYFGPGTRLTVL.

On this clone itself: The same CDR3 can be traced to other DNA sequences in this sample. The gene calls are TRBV6-2 or TRBV6-3 and TRBJ1-5; 7 positions match TRBD1. J lost 7 bases, V lost 3 bases, and 6 bases had no gene match. This CDR3 contains 14 residues. The germline CDR1 and CDR2 sequences are MNHEY and SVGEGT. Here the CDR3 DNA reads TGTGCCAGCAGTTATTCAGGGGGTGTCCAGCCCCAGCATTTT. It specifies CASSYSGGVQPQHF.

The chain uses TRBV3-1 (or the pseudogene TRBV3-2) and TRBJ2-2; D is unresolved. V was pared by 0 bases and J by 4 bases, with 6 bases between. CDR1 and CDR2 (germline): LGHDT, YNNKEL (reference sequence). CDR3 size: 14 residues. CDR3 amino acids: CASSQDRSTGELFF. CDR3 sequence (DNA): TGTGCCAGCAGCCAAGATAGGAGCACCGGGGAGCTGTTTTTT.

This chain uses TRBV12-5 with TRBJ2-3; 7 bases fit TRBD1. CDR3 length: 16 residues. V shed 6 bases and J 2 bases; nucleotides not matched to a gene: 11. Germline V lookup: CDR1 LGHNT, CDR2 FRNRAP. The CDR3 sequence: CASGPLGQEDTDTQYF. The CDR3 coding sequence is TGTGCTAGTGGCCCTCTCGGACAGGAAGACACAGATACGCAGTATTTT. Supplemented by reference TRBV12-5 and TRBJ2-3, the full variable domain reads DARVTQTPRHKVTEMGQEVTMRCQPILGHNTVFWYRQTMMQGLELLAYFRNRAPLDDSGMPKDRFSAEMPDATLATLKIQPSEPRDSAVYFCASGPLGQEDTDTQYFGPGTRLTVL.

The CDR3 region is CASSSAREPNYGYTF. CDR3 nucleotide sequence: TGTGCCAGCAGTTCAGCCCGGGAACCTAACTATGGCTACACCTTC. The J gene is TRBJ1-2, the V gene TRBV2; no firm D call. Trimming removed 5 bases at V and 0 bases at J, with 13 bases between. The CDR3 contains 15 residues. The germline CDR1 and CDR2 sequences are SNHLY and FYNNEI.

The V gene is TRBV6-5, the J gene TRBJ1-1; no firm D call. Germline V lookup: CDR1 MNHEY, CDR2 SVGAGI. The CDR3 covers 14 residues. Trimming cost V 6 bases and J 2 bases, with 13 bases left between them. CDR3: CASRFHSRNTEAFF. The CDR3, as DNA: TGTGCCAGCAGATTCCACTCCCGAAACACTGAAGCTTTCTTT.

The rearrangement uses TRBV20-1 and TRBJ2-2; D gene unclear. V was shortened by 3 bases and J by 1 base, with 9 bases between the two germline ends. CDR3 length: 14 residues. Germline CDR1 reads DFQATT; CDR2 reads SNEGSKA (reference sequence). The CDR3 DNA sequence: TGCAGTGCTAGTCCACTTCGGAACACCGGGGAGCTGTTTTTT. This encodes CSASPLRNTGELFF.

The chain has TRBV19 and TRBJ2-5, with TRBD2 matching over 13 bases. Germline assignment: CDR1 LNHDA and CDR2 SQIVND (reference sequence). The CDR3 is 18 amino acids. The J segment lost 0 bases and the V segment lost 5 bases, leaving 9 bases of the junction unmatched. This chain's CDR3 is CASSSRLAGGGYQETQYF. CDR3 DNA: TGTGCCAGTAGTTCACGACTAGCGGGAGGTGGGTACCAAGAGACCCAGTACTTC.

The chain has TRBV29-1 and TRBJ1-1, with TRBD1 identical over 7 bases. The CDR3 is 12 residues long. Trimming at V came to 5 bases and at J to 4 bases, leaving 4 bases not matched to a gene. Per germline, CDR1 SQVTM and CDR2 ANQGSEA. The CDR3 bases are TGCAGCGTTAGGGGGCCGGGCACTGAAGCTTTCTTT. This encodes CSVRGPGTEAFF.

This chain connects TRBV7-6 to TRBJ2-1; TRBD2 might be the D (5 bases). Germline V gene lookup returns CDR1 SGHVS and CDR2 FNYEAQ. The CDR3 is 15 residues long. V lost 5 bases and J 3 bases, leaving 14 bases between the germline ends. The CDR3 sequence: CASSPTRSFYNEQFF. The CDR3 region has the DNA TGTGCCAGCAGCCCAACTAGAAGCTTCTACAATGAGCAGTTCTTC.

V and J are TRBV5-1 and TRBJ1-2, with D unclear. V was pared by 4 bases and J by 7 bases, with 29 bases between. Germline V lookup: CDR1 SGHRS, CDR2 YFSETQ. This CDR3 region has 18 residues. The CDR3 spells CASSEPAGPGRARRGYTF. CDR3 nucleotides: TGCGCCAGCAGCGAACCGGCAGGTCCCGGGAGGGCCCGTCGTGGCTACACCTTC.

V usage is TRBV5-4 and J usage is TRBJ1-6; no reliable D call. The germline gives CDR1 SGHNT, CDR2 YYREEE (reference sequence). V lost 4 bases to trimming and J lost 7 bases, with 15 bases between them. The CDR3 contains 15 residues. CDR3 DNA sequence: TGTGCCAGCAGCGTCGACATCAACGTCAATTCACCCCTCCACTTT. Protein product: CASSVDINVNSPLHF.

The J gene is TRBJ2-3, the V gene TRBV7-3, with TRBD2 matching over 8 bases. With V trimmed by 1 base and J by 1 base, 1 base remained unmatched. In germline, CDR1 is SGHTA, CDR2 FQGTGA. The CDR3 loop spans 15 amino acids. CDR3 loop: CASSLSSGGTDTQYF. The CDR3 nucleotides are TGTGCCAGCAGCTTAAGTAGCGGGGGCACAGATACGCAGTATTTT. Complete variable domain (other parts from reference TRBV7-3 and TRBJ2-3): GAGVSQTPSNKVTEKGKYVELRCDPISGHTALYWYRQSLGQGPEFLIYFQGTGAADDSGLPNDRFFAVRPEGSVSTLKIQRTERGDSAVYLCASSLSSGGTDTQYFGPGTRLTVL.

J is TRBJ1-3 and V is TRBV4-3, with 8 bases identical to TRBD1. The CDR3 runs to 14 residues. CDR1 and CDR2 (germline): LGHNA, YSLEER. The junction had 1 base not matched to a gene; V was cut back by 4 bases and J by 2 bases. The CDR3 sequence: CASSRQGTGNTIYF. The CDR3 nucleotides are TGCGCCAGCAGCCGACAGGGGACTGGAAACACCATATATTTT.

The rearrangement joins TRBV7-6 to TRBJ1-2, with 9 bases that match TRBD1. The CDR3 is made up of 15 amino acids. Germline V gives CDR1 SGHVS, CDR2 FNYEAQ. V trimming: 1 base; J trimming: 6 bases; junction bases outside the gene matches: 6. CDR3 sequence (DNA): TGTGCCAGCAGCTTAGTCGAGGACAGGGGCGATGGCTACACCTTC. Residues: CASSLVEDRGDGYTF.

The V call is TRBV6-2 or TRBV6-3, the J call TRBJ1-1; D is unresolved. V was trimmed by 5 bases and J by 1 base, leaving 11 bases between them. CDR3 length: 14 amino acids. From germline, CDR1 is MNHEY and CDR2 SVGEGT. The DNA of the CDR3 is TGTGCCAGCAGTACGAATAAGCAGAACACTGAAGCTTTCTTT. Translating gives CASSTNKQNTEAFF.

The rearrangement uses TRBV4-1 and TRBJ2-7; tentative D call: TRBD2 (6 bases). Germline V gene lookup returns CDR1 MGHRA and CDR2 YSYEKL. The CDR3 loop spans 16 amino acids. Trimming left V 1 base short and J 1 base short, with 14 bases between. CDR3 amino acids: CASSQAPGAYSYEQYF. The CDR3 DNA is TGCGCCAGCAGCCAAGCCCCGGGAGCCTATTCCTACGAGCAGTACTTC.

V gene TRBV14 combines with J gene TRBJ2-3; 10 positions match TRBD2. CDR1 is SGHDN and CDR2 is FVKESK in the germline V gene. This CDR3 is built from 15 residues. V was pared by 2 bases and J by 4 bases, with 3 bases of the junction left unmatched. In DNA form, the CDR3 reads TGTGCCAGCAGCCAACTAGCGGGAGTCTCAGATACGCAGTATTTT. This codes for CASSQLAGVSDTQYF.

The chain has TRBV5-8 and TRBJ2-3, with 10 bases fitting TRBD1. The CDR3 covers 14 residues. Trimming cost V 1 base and J 8 bases; bases outside gene matches: 4. Germline CDR1 is SGHTS and CDR2 is YDEGEE. CDR3 nucleotide sequence: TGTGCCAGCAGCTTGTCGACAGGGGGCGGTACGCAGTATTTT. The encoded protein is CASSLSTGGGTQYF.

In DNA, the CDR3 is TGTGCCAGCAGCTTCGCCCCGGTCGGCAATCAGCCCCAGCATTTT. This encodes CASSFAPVGNQPQHF. The rearrangement uses TRBV11-2 and TRBJ1-5; no reliable D call. Germline-derived CDR1 and CDR2 are SGHAT and FQNNGV. Trimming removed 3 bases from V and 2 bases from J, with 11 bases in between. This CDR3 is 15 amino acids long.

V usage is TRBV28 and J usage is TRBJ2-2; D ambiguous. Trimming pared 3 bases from V and 5 bases from J, leaving 4 bases between. The germline CDR1 and CDR2 sequences are MDHEN and SYDVKM. This CDR3 is 12 amino acids long. The CDR3 DNA reads as TGTGCCAGCAGTTTCGGGACCGGGGAGCTGTTTTTT. Its protein product is CASSFGTGELFF. Drawing the rest from reference TRBV28 and TRBJ2-2, the complete variable domain is DVKVTQSSRYLVKRTGEKVFLECVQDMDHENMFWYRQDPGLGLRLIYFSYDVKMKEKGDIPEGYSVSREKKERFSLILESASTNQTSMYLCASSFGTGELFFGEGSRLTVL.

The rearrangement uses TRBV28 and TRBJ2-6; D may be TRBD2 (6 bases). This CDR3 contains 12 residues. Germline CDR1 MDHEN, CDR2 SYDVKM. With 3 bases removed from V and 17 bases from J, the gap between germline ends came to 14 bases. DNA of the CDR3: TGTGCCAGCAGTTTCTCGCAGGGAGGCTTGACTTTC. Its translation: CASSFSQGGLTF.

This chain uses TRBV30 with TRBJ2-1, with 10 positions matching TRBD2. Germline V lookup: CDR1 GTSNPN, CDR2 SVGIG (reference sequence). V lost 0 bases, J lost 0 bases, and 11 bases stayed unmatched. The CDR3 runs to 19 residues. As DNA, the CDR3 is TGTGCCTGGAGTGTAGGGGGAGCGGGAGGGAGAGGCTCCTACAATGAGCAGTTCTTC. Amino acid sequence: CAWSVGGAGGRGSYNEQFF.